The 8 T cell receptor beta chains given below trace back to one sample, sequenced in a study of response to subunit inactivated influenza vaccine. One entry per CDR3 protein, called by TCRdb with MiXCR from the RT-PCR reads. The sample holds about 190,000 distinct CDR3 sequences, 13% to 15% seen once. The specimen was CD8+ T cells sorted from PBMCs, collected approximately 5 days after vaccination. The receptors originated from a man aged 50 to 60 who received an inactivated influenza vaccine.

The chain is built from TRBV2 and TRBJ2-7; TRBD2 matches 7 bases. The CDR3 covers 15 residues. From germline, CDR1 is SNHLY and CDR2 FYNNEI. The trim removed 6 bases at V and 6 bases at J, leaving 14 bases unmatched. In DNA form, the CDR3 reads TGTGCCAGCAGGGCGGGGGTCGCTTATATCGTCGAGCAGTACTTC. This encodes CASRAGVAYIVEQYF.

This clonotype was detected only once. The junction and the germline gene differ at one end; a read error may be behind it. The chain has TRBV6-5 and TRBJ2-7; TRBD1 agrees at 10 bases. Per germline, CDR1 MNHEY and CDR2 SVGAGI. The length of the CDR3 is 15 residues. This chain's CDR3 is CATSYSRQGAAEQYF. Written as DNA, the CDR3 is TGTGCCACCAGTTACTCGAGACAGGGGGCCGCCGAGCAGTACTTC.

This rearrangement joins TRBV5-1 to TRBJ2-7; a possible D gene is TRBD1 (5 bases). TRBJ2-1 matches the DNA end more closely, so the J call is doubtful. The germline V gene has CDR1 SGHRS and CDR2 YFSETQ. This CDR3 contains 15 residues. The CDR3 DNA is TGCGCCAGCAGCTTGAGTACAGGTAGAGCCTACGAGCAGTTCTTC. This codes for CASSLSTGRAYEQFF.

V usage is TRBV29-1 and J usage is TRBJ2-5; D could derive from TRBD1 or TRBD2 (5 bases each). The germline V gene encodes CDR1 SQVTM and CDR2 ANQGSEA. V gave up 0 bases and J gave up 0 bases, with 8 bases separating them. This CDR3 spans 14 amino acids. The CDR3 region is CSVEELGHQETQYF. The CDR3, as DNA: TGCAGCGTTGAAGAGTTGGGACACCAAGAGACCCAGTACTTC.

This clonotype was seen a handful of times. CDR3 nucleotides: TGTGCCAGCAGGACTGGACTAGCGGGGGCTCGGGATACGCAGTATTTT. It codes for CASRTGLAGARDTQYF. The rearrangement joins TRBV6-1 to TRBJ2-3; the match to TRBD2 covers 13 bases. Germline assignment: CDR1 MNHNS and CDR2 SASEGT. V shed 6 bases, J shed 6 bases, and the junction held 9 bases outside the gene matches. The CDR3 runs to 16 residues.

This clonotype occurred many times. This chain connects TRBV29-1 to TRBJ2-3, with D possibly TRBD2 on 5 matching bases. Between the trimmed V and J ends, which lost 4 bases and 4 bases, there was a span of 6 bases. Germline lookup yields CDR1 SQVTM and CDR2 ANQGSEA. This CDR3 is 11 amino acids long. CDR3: CSVGGSDTQYF. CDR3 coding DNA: TGCAGCGTTGGAGGGTCAGATACGCAGTATTTT.

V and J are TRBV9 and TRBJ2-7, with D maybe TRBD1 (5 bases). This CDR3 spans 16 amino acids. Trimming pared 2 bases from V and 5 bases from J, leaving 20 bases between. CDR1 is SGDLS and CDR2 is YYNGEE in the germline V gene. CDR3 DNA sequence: TGTGCCAGCAGCGTTACCTACAGGAACAAGTCCCACGAGCAGTACTTC. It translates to CASSVTYRNKSHEQYF.

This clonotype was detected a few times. The CDR3 bases are TGTGCCAGCAGCCAAGACAGGGGAGGGAACACTGAAGCTTTCTTT. Its translation: CASSQDRGGNTEAFF. V is TRBV4-2 and J is TRBJ1-1, with D tentatively TRBD1 (6 bases). Germline CDR1 and CDR2: LGHNA and YNFKEQ. V gave up 0 bases and J gave up 1 base, with 9 bases separating them. CDR3 length: 15 amino acids.